A single sample is the source of the 27 T cell receptor beta chains below, sequenced in a study of blood T cell repertoires in COVID-19. Sequencing was performed with immunoSEQ multiplex PCR; in TCRdb, only in-frame clones are kept and a portion is missing. In the table there are a few hundred thousand clones, around nine tenths of which are singletons. The sequenced sample consisted of peripheral blood. All receptors derive from a man between 18 and 29 years old with COVID-19, enrolled during active disease.

This rearrangement joins TRBV2 to TRBJ2-2; D is ambiguous. The CDR3 contains 13 residues. Deletions cut 8 bases from V and 6 bases from J, with 13 bases between. From germline, CDR1 is SNHLY and CDR2 FYNNEI. The CDR3: CASHSGSAGELFF. CDR3 DNA sequence: TGTGCCAGCCACAGTGGGTCCGCCGGGGAGCTGTTTTTT.

The CDR3, as DNA: TGTGCCAGCAGTAGGGGTGGGGCTAACTACAATGAGCAGTTCTTC. This encodes CASSRGGANYNEQFF. The chain combines TRBV6-5 with TRBJ2-1, with D possibly matching TRBD1 (5 bases). There are 15 residues in the CDR3. Germline CDR1 and CDR2: MNHEY and SVGAGI. Trimming pared 5 bases from V and 3 bases from J, leaving 14 bases between.

This clone was seen many times. This chain connects TRBV2 to TRBJ1-1, with 8 positions matching TRBD1. After removal of 3 bases from V and 5 bases from J, the junction contained 5 bases not matched to a gene. The CDR3 is 14 amino acids. Germline V gene data show CDR1 as SNHLY and CDR2 as FYNNEI. CDR3 in DNA: TGTGCCAGCAGTGAGACAGGGGTGGGGACTGAAGCTTTCTTT. Encoded protein: CASSETGVGTEAFF.

The rearrangement joins TRBV6-5 to TRBJ2-1, with TRBD2 matching over 10 bases. The germline V gene has CDR1 MNHEY and CDR2 SVGAGI. The CDR3 runs 14 residues. Trimming at V came to 7 bases and at J to 6 bases, leaving 6 bases not matched to a gene. As DNA, the CDR3 is TGTGCCAGCAAACCGGGACTAGCGAGCAATGAGCAGTTCTTC. Protein: CASKPGLASNEQFF.

This chain connects TRBV9 to TRBJ1-3, with a possible D match to TRBD1 (6 bases). CDR1 and CDR2 from the germline V gene are SGDLS and YYNGEE. V was cut by 1 base and J by 0 bases, with 8 bases left in between. The CDR3 spans 15 residues. The CDR3 sequence: CASSVQGNSGNTIYF. The CDR3 region has the DNA TGTGCCAGCAGCGTACAGGGGAACTCTGGAAACACCATATATTTT.

The chain couples TRBV27 to TRBJ1-2, with TRBD1 matching over 7 bases. CDR3 size: 13 residues. CDR1 and CDR2 (germline): MNHEY, SMNVEV (reference sequence). Trimming took 5 bases from V and 6 from J; bases not matched to a gene: 6. The DNA of the CDR3 is TGTGCCAGCAGTCCCTGGCAGGGGGATGGCTACACCTTC. This translates into CASSPWQGDGYTF.

The rearrangement links TRBV29-1 to TRBJ1-4; D uncertain. Germline CDR1 reads SQVTM; CDR2 reads ANQGSEA. This CDR3 is 14 amino acids long. V shed 3 bases and J shed 6 bases, with 14 bases lying between them. The CDR3 DNA reads as TGCAGCGTTGATTCGGGTGGGAGGTATGAAAAACTGTTTTTT. Its protein product is CSVDSGGRYEKLFF. The full variable domain, rest sourced from reference TRBV29-1 and TRBJ1-4, is SAVISQKPSRDICQRGTSLTIQCQVDSQVTMMFWYRQQPGQSLTLIATANQGSEATYESGFVIDKFPISRPNLTFSTLTVSNMSPEDSSIYLCSVDSGGRYEKLFFGSGTQLSVL.

The chain couples TRBV7-9 to TRBJ1-1; 7 nucleotides match TRBD1. Germline loops: CDR1 SEHNR, CDR2 FQNEAQ (reference sequence). Trimming at V came to 0 bases and at J to 1 base, leaving 2 bases not matched to a gene. The CDR3 is 15 amino acids. The CDR3 nucleotides are TGTGCCAGCAGCTTAGCAGGGGGCCGGAACACTGAAGCTTTCTTT. Translation: CASSLAGGRNTEAFF.

The chain combines TRBV7-9 with TRBJ2-2; D remains unclear. The germline V gene encodes CDR1 SEHNR and CDR2 FQNEAQ (reference sequence). V lost 8 bases, J lost 0 bases, and 7 bases lay in between. The CDR3 consists of 13 residues. The CDR3 loop is CASGVANTGELFF. The CDR3 DNA reads as TGTGCCAGCGGAGTTGCGAACACCGGGGAGCTGTTTTTT. The whole variable domain, filled in from reference TRBV7-9 and TRBJ2-2, reads DTGVSQNPRHKITKRGQNVTFRCDPISEHNRLYWYRQTLGQGPEFLTYFQNEAQLEKSRLLSDRFSAERPKGSFSTLEIQRTEQGDSAMYLCASGVANTGELFFGEGSRLTVL.

The chain joins TRBV9 to TRBJ2-1; 10 nucleotides line up with TRBD2. This CDR3 has 17 residues. The junction had 9 bases not matched to a gene; V was cut back by 1 base and J by 5 bases. Germline V gene lookup returns CDR1 SGDLS and CDR2 YYNGEE. The CDR3 loop reads CASSVRWLAGANNEQFF. The CDR3 nucleotides read TGTGCCAGCAGCGTAAGGTGGCTAGCGGGGGCAAACAATGAGCAGTTCTTC.

DNA of the CDR3: TGCGCCAGCAGTGAGTCCGTGGTGGGACTAGCGGGAGGCCCCCCCTACGAGCAGTACTTC. Residues: CASSESVVGLAGGPPYEQYF. V usage is TRBV10-1 and J usage is TRBJ2-7, with TRBD2 matching 15 bases. Germline-derived CDR1 and CDR2 are WNHNN and SYGVQD (reference sequence). V dropped 0 bases and J dropped 2; count of bases not matched to a gene: 11. CDR3 size: 20 residues.

The chain couples TRBV11-3 to TRBJ2-7; 8 bases agree with TRBD1. V was pared by 5 bases and J by 4 bases, with 7 bases of the junction left unmatched. The CDR3 contains 14 residues. The germline V gene encodes CDR1 SGHNT and CDR2 YENEEA. The CDR3 reads CASSPPGQAYEQYF. Here the CDR3 DNA reads TGTGCCAGCAGCCCGCCGGGACAGGCTTACGAGCAGTACTTC.

The V and J genes are TRBV28 and TRBJ1-3; no definite D call. From germline, CDR1 is MDHEN and CDR2 SYDVKM. The germline V and J ends were trimmed by 4 bases and 0 bases, with 7 bases remaining between them. The length of the CDR3 is 14 residues. For the CDR3, the DNA is TGTGCCAGCAGTTCCGGGTTCTCTGGAAACACCATATATTTT. Amino acid sequence: CASSSGFSGNTIYF.

This chain links TRBV6-6 with TRBJ1-5; the D gene is possibly TRBD1 (5 bases). V was pared by 11 bases and J by 0 bases, with 17 bases between. Looked up from germline, CDR1 is MNHNY and CDR2 is SVGAGI (reference sequence). This CDR3 has 15 amino acids. The CDR3 DNA sequence: TGTGCCGCCGGGGGGGAGTTTTATAGCAATCAGCCCCAGCATTTT. This encodes CAAGGEFYSNQPQHF.

This clone was observed once. V is TRBV15 and J is TRBJ1-6; 7 bases align to TRBD1. CDR3 size: 14 residues. V lost 4 bases to trimming and J lost 6 bases; unmatched junction nucleotides: 3. Germline V gene sequence: CDR1 LNHNV, CDR2 YYDKDF (reference sequence). CDR3 in DNA: TGTGCCACCAGCAACGCAGGGGGTAATTCACCCCTCCACTTT. Translation gives CATSNAGGNSPLHF.

V usage is TRBV6-2 or TRBV6-3 and J usage is TRBJ2-3; tentatively, D is TRBD2 (6 bases). CDR1 is MNHEY and CDR2 is SVGEGT in the germline V gene. V was cut by 6 bases and J by 4 bases, with 20 bases left in between. The CDR3 has 16 residues. In nucleotides, the CDR3 is TGTGCCAGCAGCGCTACCGGGACTCACAACTCAGATACGCAGTATTTT. Amino acids: CASSATGTHNSDTQYF.

The chain carries TRBV7-8 and TRBJ1-5; D is unresolved. Looked up from germline, CDR1 is SGHVS and CDR2 is FQNEAQ. The CDR3 is made up of 14 amino acids. Trimming removed 5 bases from V and 2 bases from J, with 10 bases in between. In DNA form, the CDR3 reads TGTGCCAGCAGCCAAACAGAACGCAATCAGCCCCAGCATTTT. Translating gives CASSQTERNQPQHF.

The chain recombines TRBV7-9 with TRBJ2-3; 8 nucleotides match TRBD2. With 0 bases clipped from V and 2 bases from J, the junction kept 7 bases outside the gene matches. The CDR3 sequence is 17 residues long. From germline, CDR1 is SEHNR and CDR2 FQNEAQ (reference sequence). The CDR3 reads CASSLAGAGAPTDTQYF. The CDR3 nucleotides read TGTGCCAGCAGCTTAGCAGGAGCGGGAGCCCCCACAGATACGCAGTATTTT.

The J gene is TRBJ2-7, the V gene TRBV29-1, with 8 bases lining up with TRBD2. The V segment lost 4 bases and the J segment 9 bases; nucleotides outside the gene matches: 5. CDR1 and CDR2 (germline): SQVTM, ANQGSEA. The CDR3 covers 11 residues. The CDR3 is CSVGPAGGQYF. The CDR3, as DNA: TGCAGCGTTGGGCCCGCGGGAGGGCAGTACTTC.

The chain recombines TRBV24-1 with TRBJ1-5; the match to TRBD1 covers 9 bases. The CDR3 loop spans 15 amino acids. The V and J ends lost 5 bases and 4 bases, in that order; junction bases with no gene match: 5. CDR1 and CDR2 from the germline V gene are KGHDR and SFDVKD. The CDR3 nucleotides are TGTGCCACCAGTGGCGACGACAGGGGGAATCAGCCCCAGCATTTT. Protein product: CATSGDDRGNQPQHF.

The chain combines TRBV30 with TRBJ2-1; 11 nucleotides align to TRBD1. Unmatched junction bases numbered 9, after V lost 3 bases and J lost 8 bases. Germline CDR1 and CDR2: GTSNPN and SVGIG (reference sequence). The CDR3 spans 15 residues. The CDR3 protein is CAWSTGTGGVDEQFF. The CDR3 coding sequence is TGTGCCTGGAGCACCGGGACAGGGGGGGTAGATGAGCAGTTCTTC.

The V gene is TRBV19, the J gene TRBJ2-7; 9 bases align to TRBD1. CDR3 length: 14 residues. The ends lost 7 bases at V and 2 bases at J; junction bases unmatched: 6. Germline CDR1 LNHDA, CDR2 SQIVND (reference sequence). The DNA of the CDR3 is TGTGCCAGTAACCCCGGGACAGGGACCTACGAGCAGTACTTC. It is translated as CASNPGTGTYEQYF.

This sequence joins TRBV19 and TRBJ2-7; 9 bases align to TRBD2. CDR3 length equals 19 residues. CDR1 and CDR2 from the germline V gene are LNHDA and SQIVND (reference sequence). V lost 3 bases and J lost 6; bases outside the gene matches: 21. This CDR3 is CASSIYPSDSGSSAFEQYF. The CDR3 region has the DNA TGTGCCAGTAGTATTTACCCGAGTGATAGCGGGAGTTCAGCTTTCGAGCAGTACTTC.

The chain employs TRBV27 and TRBJ2-1; TRBD1 aligns across 9 bases. Germline V gene data show CDR1 as MNHEY and CDR2 as SMNVEV (reference sequence). The junction had 15 bases not matched to a gene; V was cut back by 10 bases and J by 8 bases. The CDR3 has 15 residues. CDR3 region: CATGPYGTGSDEQFF. Written as DNA, the CDR3 is TGTGCCACCGGACCCTACGGGACAGGGTCGGATGAGCAGTTCTTC.

This chain joins TRBV3-1 (or the pseudogene TRBV3-2) and TRBJ1-1; possibly TRBD1 for D (5 bases). This CDR3 comprises 14 residues. The germline CDR1 and CDR2 sequences are LGHDT and YNNKEL (reference sequence). V gave up 6 bases and J gave up 1 base, with 12 bases separating them. The CDR3 protein is CASSLGRGNTEAFF. The CDR3 DNA reads TGTGCCAGCAGTCTCGGGAGGGGGAACACTGAAGCTTTCTTT.

J is TRBJ2-5 and V is TRBV27; 13 bases are a match to TRBD2. There are 19 residues in the CDR3. Germline V lookup: CDR1 MNHEY, CDR2 SMNVEV (reference sequence). J gave up 5 bases and V 8 bases, and 20 bases lay outside the gene matches. Written as DNA, the CDR3 is TGTGCCAGCGCGAGTTACGGGACTAGCGGGACGAGTGGTGGGGAGACCCAGTACTTC. Protein: CASASYGTSGTSGGETQYF.

The genes are TRBV7-8 and TRBJ2-6, with 8 bases fitting TRBD2. The V gene end was trimmed by 6 bases and the J gene end by 1 base; junction bases not matched to a gene: 5. Germline assignment: CDR1 SGHVS and CDR2 FQNEAQ. This CDR3 is built from 16 residues. The CDR3 region is CASRERGKSGANVLTF. CDR3 DNA: TGTGCCAGCAGAGAGCGGGGGAAGTCTGGGGCCAACGTCCTGACTTTC.